This TCR beta chain was profiled in a study of blood T cell repertoires in COVID-19. Produced via immunoSEQ multiplex PCR; TCRdb's table is partial and in-frame only. The sample consists of around 190,000 clones, roughly 82% of them appearing once. CDR1 is SGDLS, CDR2 YYNGEE, per germline. CDR3 size: 16 residues. With V trimmed by 6 bases and J by 8 bases, 11 bases remained unmatched. This TCR derives from a human donor in a cohort sampled during active COVID-19. The specimen was peripheral blood. The chain couples TRBV9 to TRBJ2-1, with 13 bases identical to TRBD2. The CDR3 region has the DNA TGTGCCAGCACCTTTCACGGGACTAGCGGGATAGATGAGCAGTTCTTC. Its translation is CASTFHGTSGIDEQFF.